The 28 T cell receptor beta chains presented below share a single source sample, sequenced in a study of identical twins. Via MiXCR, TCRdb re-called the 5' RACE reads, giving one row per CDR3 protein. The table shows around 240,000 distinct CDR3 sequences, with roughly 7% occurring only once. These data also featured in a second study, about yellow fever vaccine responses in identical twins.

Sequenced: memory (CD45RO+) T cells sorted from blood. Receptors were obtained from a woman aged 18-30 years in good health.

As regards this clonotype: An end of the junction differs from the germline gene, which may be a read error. The CDR3 sequence is CCARVSGLAGQDTQYF. The CDR3 DNA reads as TGCTGTGCTAGAGTATCCGGACTAGCGGGCCAAGATACGCAGTATTTT. The rearrangement joins TRBV20-1 to TRBJ2-3, with TRBD2 matching 11 bases. This CDR3 is built from 16 residues. CDR1 is DFQATT, CDR2 SNEGSKA, per germline (reference sequence).

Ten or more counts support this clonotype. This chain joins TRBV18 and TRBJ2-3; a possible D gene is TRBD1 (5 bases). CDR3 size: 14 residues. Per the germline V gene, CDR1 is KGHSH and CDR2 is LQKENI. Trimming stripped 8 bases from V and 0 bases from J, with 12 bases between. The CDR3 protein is CASSRAGSTDTQYF. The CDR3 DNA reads TGTGCCAGCAGCCGGGCAGGGAGCACAGATACGCAGTATTTT.

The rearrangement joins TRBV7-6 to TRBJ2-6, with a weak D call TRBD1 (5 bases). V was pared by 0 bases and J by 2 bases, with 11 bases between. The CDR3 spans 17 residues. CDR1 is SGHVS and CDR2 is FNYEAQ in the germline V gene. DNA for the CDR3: TGTGCCAGCAGCTTAGCGCAGGGTGTACCTGGGGCCAACGTCCTGACTTTC. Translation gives CASSLAQGVPGANVLTF.

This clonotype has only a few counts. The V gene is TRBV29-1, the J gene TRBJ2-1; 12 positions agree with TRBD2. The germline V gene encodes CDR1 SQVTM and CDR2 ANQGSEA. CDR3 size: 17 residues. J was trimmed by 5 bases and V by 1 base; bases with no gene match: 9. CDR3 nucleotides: TGCAGCGTTGAAGCCGGAGGACTAGCGGGGTACCACAATGAGCAGTTCTTC. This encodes CSVEAGGLAGYHNEQFF.

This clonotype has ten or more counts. The DNA for the CDR3 is TGCGCCAGCAGCCAAGGACGGGACAGGAGTTCTTATGGCTACACCTTC. Protein: CASSQGRDRSSYGYTF. The V and J genes are TRBV4-1 and TRBJ1-2, with 8 nucleotides matching TRBD1. Germline assignment: CDR1 MGHRA and CDR2 YSYEKL. V gave up 1 base and J gave up 5 bases; unmatched junction bases: 9. The CDR3 spans 16 residues.

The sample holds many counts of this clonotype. The CDR3 reads CASSYDGRGVDTQYF. Here the CDR3 DNA reads TGTGCCAGCAGTTACGATGGACGCGGGGTGGATACGCAGTATTTT. The chain recombines TRBV6-7 with TRBJ2-3; D might be TRBD2 (6 bases). TRBV6-7 carries the ORF label, with uncertain function. Trimming removed 2 bases from V and 6 bases from J, with 15 bases in between. The CDR3 is 15 residues long.

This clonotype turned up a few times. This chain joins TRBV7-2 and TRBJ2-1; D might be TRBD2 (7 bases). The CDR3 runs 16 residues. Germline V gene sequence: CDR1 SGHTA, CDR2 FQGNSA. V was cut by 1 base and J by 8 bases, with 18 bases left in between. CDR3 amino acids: CASSLGGLAATDEQFF. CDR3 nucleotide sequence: TGTGCCAGCAGCTTAGGGGGGCTAGCGGCCACCGATGAGCAGTTCTTC.

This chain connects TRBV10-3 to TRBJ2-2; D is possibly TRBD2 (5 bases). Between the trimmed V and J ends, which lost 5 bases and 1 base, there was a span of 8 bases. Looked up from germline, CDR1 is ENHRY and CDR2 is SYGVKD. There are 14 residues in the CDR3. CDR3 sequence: CAISPRENTGELFF. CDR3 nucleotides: TGTGCCATCAGTCCCCGGGAGAACACCGGGGAGCTGTTTTTT.

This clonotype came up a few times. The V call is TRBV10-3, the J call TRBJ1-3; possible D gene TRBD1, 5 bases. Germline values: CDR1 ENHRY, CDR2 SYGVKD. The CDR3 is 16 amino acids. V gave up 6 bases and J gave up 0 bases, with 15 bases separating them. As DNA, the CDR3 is TGTGCCATCAGAAGCTTTCCGGGACCCTCTGGAAACACCATATATTTT. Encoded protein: CAIRSFPGPSGNTIYF.

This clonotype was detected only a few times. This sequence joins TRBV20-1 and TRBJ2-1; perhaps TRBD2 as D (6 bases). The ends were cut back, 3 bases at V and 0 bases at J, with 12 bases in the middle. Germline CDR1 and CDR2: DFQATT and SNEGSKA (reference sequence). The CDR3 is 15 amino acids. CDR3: CSARLSGLSYNEQFF. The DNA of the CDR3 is TGCAGTGCTAGGTTAAGCGGGCTCTCCTACAATGAGCAGTTCTTC.

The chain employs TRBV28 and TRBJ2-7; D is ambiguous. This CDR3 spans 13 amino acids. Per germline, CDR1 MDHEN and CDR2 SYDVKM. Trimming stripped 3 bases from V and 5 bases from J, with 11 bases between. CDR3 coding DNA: TGTGCCAGCAGTTTTCGGTCTAGGGACGAGCAGTACTTC. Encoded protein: CASSFRSRDEQYF.

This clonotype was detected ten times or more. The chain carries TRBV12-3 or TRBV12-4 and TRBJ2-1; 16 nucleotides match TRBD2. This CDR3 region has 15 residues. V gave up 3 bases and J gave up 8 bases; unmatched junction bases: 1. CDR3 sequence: CASSLGLAGGYEQFF. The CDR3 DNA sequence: TGTGCCAGCAGTTTGGGACTAGCGGGGGGGTATGAGCAGTTCTTC.

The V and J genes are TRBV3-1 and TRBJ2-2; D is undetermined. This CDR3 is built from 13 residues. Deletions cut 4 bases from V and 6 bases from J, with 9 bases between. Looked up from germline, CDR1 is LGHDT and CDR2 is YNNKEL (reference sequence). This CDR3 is CASSPLLPGELFF. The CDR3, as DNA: TGTGCCAGCAGCCCCCTCCTACCCGGGGAGCTGTTTTTT.

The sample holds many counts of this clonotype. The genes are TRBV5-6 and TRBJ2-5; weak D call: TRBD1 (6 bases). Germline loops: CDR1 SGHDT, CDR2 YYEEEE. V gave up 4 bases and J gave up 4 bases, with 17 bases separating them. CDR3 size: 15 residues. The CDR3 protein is CASSRKTGGGETQYF. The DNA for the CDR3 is TGTGCCAGCAGCCGAAAGACAGGTGGGGGAGAGACCCAGTACTTC.

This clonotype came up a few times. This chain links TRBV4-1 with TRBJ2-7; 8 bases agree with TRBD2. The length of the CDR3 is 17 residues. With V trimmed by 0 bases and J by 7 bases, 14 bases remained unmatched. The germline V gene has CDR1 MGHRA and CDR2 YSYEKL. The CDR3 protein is CASSQDLSGAGVREQYF. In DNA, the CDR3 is TGCGCCAGCAGCCAAGATCTTTCGGGAGCGGGAGTCCGGGAGCAGTACTTC.

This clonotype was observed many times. The DNA of the CDR3 is TGTGCCAGCACCCCCGGGACAGGGGGTAGAGCTTTCTTT. This gives the protein CASTPGTGGRAFF. The chain combines TRBV14 with TRBJ1-1; the match to TRBD1 covers 11 bases. The junction had 8 bases not matched to a gene; V was cut back by 7 bases and J by 10 bases. The CDR3 totals 13 residues. CDR1 and CDR2 (germline): SGHDN, FVKESK.

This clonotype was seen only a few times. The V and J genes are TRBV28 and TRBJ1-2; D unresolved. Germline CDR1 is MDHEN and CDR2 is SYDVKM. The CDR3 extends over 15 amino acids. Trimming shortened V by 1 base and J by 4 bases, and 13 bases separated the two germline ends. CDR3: CASSLSAGNIYGYTF. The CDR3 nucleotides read TGTGCCAGCAGTTTATCGGCCGGAAATATCTATGGCTACACCTTC.

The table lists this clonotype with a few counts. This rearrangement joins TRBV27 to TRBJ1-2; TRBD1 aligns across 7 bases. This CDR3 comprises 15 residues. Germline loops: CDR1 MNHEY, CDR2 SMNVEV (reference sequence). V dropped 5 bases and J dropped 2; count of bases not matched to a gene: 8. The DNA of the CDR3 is TGTGCCAGCAGTCTGACAGGGCGGGGAAACTATGGCTACACCTTC. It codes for CASSLTGRGNYGYTF.

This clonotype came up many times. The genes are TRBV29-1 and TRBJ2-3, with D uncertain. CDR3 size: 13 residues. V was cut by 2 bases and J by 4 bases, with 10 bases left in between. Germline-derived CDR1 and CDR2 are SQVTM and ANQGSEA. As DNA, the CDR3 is TGCAGCGTTGAACTGGGGTTCGCAGATACGCAGTATTTT. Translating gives CSVELGFADTQYF.

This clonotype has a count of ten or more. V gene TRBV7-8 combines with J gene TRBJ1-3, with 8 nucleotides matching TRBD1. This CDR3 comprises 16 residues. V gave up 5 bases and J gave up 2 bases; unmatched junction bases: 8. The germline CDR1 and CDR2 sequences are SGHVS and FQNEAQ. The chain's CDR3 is CASSRRPQGAGNTIYF. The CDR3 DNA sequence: TGTGCCAGCAGCCGGAGACCACAGGGGGCTGGAAACACCATATATTTT.

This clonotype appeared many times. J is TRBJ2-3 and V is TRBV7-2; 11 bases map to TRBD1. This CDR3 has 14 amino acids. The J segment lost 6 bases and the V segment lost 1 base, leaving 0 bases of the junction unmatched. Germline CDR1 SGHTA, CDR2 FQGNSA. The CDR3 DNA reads TGTGCCAGCAGCTTAGGGACAGGGGGCGATACGCAGTATTTT. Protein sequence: CASSLGTGGDTQYF.

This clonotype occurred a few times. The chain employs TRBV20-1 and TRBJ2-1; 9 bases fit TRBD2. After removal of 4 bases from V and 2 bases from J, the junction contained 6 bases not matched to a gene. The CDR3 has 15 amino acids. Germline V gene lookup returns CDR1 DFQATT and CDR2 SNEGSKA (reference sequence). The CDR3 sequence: CSATSGVSPYNEQFF. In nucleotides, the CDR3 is TGCAGTGCTACTAGCGGGGTTAGTCCCTACAATGAGCAGTTCTTC.

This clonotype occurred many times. CDR3 protein: CSAGQGVSYTF. The CDR3 nucleotides are TGCAGTGCTGGACAGGGTGTCAGCTACACCTTC. This chain links TRBV20-1 with TRBJ1-2; 8 positions match TRBD1. Per germline, CDR1 DFQATT and CDR2 SNEGSKA (reference sequence). This CDR3 is 11 amino acids long. Trimming took 5 bases from V and 9 from J; bases not matched to a gene: 5.

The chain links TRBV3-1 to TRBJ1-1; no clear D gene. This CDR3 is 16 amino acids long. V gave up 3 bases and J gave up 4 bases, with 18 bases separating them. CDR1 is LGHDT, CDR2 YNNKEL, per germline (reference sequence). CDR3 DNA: TGTGCCAGCAGCCAGGATTTAACGGGGATGGGCACTGAAGCTTTCTTT. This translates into CASSQDLTGMGTEAFF.

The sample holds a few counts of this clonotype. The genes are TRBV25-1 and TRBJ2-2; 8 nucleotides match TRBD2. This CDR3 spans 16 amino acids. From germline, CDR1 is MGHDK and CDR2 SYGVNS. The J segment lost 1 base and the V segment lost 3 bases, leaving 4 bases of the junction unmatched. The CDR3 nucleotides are TGTGCCAGCAGTGACTCTAGCGGGTTGAACACCGGGGAGCTGTTTTTT. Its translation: CASSDSSGLNTGELFF.

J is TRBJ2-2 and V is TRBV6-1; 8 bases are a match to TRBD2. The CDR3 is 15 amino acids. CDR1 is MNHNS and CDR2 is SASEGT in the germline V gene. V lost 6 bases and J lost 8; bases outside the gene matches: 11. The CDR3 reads CASRLTSAESGELFF. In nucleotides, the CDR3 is TGTGCCAGCAGGCTGACTAGCGCCGAGAGTGGGGAGCTGTTTTTT.

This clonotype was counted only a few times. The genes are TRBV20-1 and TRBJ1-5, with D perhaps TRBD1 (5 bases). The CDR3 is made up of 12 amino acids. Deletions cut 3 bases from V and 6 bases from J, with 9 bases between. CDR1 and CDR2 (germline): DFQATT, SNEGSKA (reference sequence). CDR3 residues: CSASREGQPQHF. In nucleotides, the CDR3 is TGCAGTGCTAGCAGGGAAGGTCAGCCCCAGCATTTT.

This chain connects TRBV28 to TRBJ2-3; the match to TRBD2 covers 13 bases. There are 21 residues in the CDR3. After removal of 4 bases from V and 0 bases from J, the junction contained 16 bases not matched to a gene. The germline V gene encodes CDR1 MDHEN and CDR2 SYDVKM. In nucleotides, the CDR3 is TGTGCCAGCAGTTCCCCCTTACTAGCGGGGGGGGTAGACCTTAGCACAGATACGCAGTATTTT. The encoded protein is CASSSPLLAGGVDLSTDTQYF.